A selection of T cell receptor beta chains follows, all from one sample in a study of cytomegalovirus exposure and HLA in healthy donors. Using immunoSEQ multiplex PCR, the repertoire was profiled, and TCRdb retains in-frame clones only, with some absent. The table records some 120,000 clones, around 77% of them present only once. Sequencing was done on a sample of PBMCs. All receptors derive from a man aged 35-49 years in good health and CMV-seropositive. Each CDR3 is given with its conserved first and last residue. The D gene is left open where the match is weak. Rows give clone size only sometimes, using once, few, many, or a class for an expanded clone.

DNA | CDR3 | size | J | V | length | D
TGTGCCAGTAGTATCGGGGACAGAGGGGAAAAACTGTTTTTT | CASSIGDRGEKLFF | once | TRBJ1-4 | TRBV19 | 14 | TRBD1
TGTGCCAGCAGTTTAGAGGGGGACGATAATTCACCCCTCCACTTT | CASSLEGDDNSPLHF | NA | TRBJ1-6 | TRBV27 | 15 | NA
TGTGCCAGCAGTTTAGTAGCGGGAAGCACAGATACGCAGTATTTT | CASSLVAGSTDTQYF | NA | TRBJ2-3 | TRBV27 | 15 | TRBD2
TGTGCCAGCAGCTTAGGACAGCCTTCCACCTACGAGCAGTACTTC | CASSLGQPSTYEQYF | few | TRBJ2-7 | TRBV7-2 | 15 | NA
TGTGCCAGCAGCTTCTTCACAGGCATAGGGTCCCATTCACCCCTCCACTTT | CASSFFTGIGSHSPLHF | few | TRBJ1-6 | TRBV5-5 | 17 | NA
TGTGCCAGCAGTTATCGGGGGAACACTGAAGCTTTCTTT | CASSYRGNTEAFF | NA | TRBJ1-1 | TRBV6-5 | 13 | NA
TGCGCCAGCAGCGCGCCTGGAGCTGAAGCTTTCTTT | CASSAPGAEAFF | NA | TRBJ1-1 | TRBV4-1 | 12 | NA
TGTGCCAGCAGCGGACTAGCGGGGGGCGTCTACGAGCAGTACTTC | CASSGLAGGVYEQYF | NA | TRBJ2-7 | TRBV7-9 | 15 | TRBD2
TGTGCCAGCAGCTTTGACAGGTCGGGTGGCTACACCTTC | CASSFDRSGGYTF | NA | TRBJ1-2 | TRBV7-3 | 13 | NA
TGTGCCAGCAGTTTCTGGACAGGGGGCGGCGGAGAGACCCAGTACTTC | CASSFWTGGGGETQYF | NA | TRBJ2-5 | TRBV28 | 16 | TRBD1
TGTGCCAGTAGAACCGGGACAGCATGGTCGAATGAGCAGTTCTTC | CASRTGTAWSNEQFF | NA | TRBJ2-1 | TRBV28 | 15 | TRBD1
TGTGCCAGCAGTACAAACAGGGTTAACTATGGCTACACCTTC | CASSTNRVNYGYTF | once | TRBJ1-2 | TRBV27 | 14 | NA
TGTGCCAGCAGCTCGACAGGGTTAGGCACTGAAGCTTTCTTT | CASSSTGLGTEAFF | once | TRBJ1-1 | TRBV7-3 | 14 | TRBD1
TGTGCCAGCAGAAGATCCGGGACTAGCGGGGGGGCCTTACTTTACGAGCAGTACTTC | CASRRSGTSGGALLYEQYF | NA | TRBJ2-7 | TRBV27 | 19 | TRBD2
TGTGCCAGCAGTCTCGGGACTAGCGGGTTTAGCTCCTACAATGAGCAGTTCTTC | CASSLGTSGFSSYNEQFF | NA | TRBJ2-1 | TRBV27 | 18 | TRBD2
TGTGCCAGCAGCTTATTCACAGGGAGTGAGCAGTTCTTC | CASSLFTGSEQFF | NA | TRBJ2-1 | TRBV7-9 | 13 | NA
TGCGCCAGCAGCTTCACCCAGGGAGGCACCGGGGAGCTGTTTTTT | CASSFTQGGTGELFF | once | TRBJ2-2 | TRBV5-1 | 15 | NA
TGCGCCAGCAGCCAAGTCGAGTACGGGGGGCTAGATACGCAGTATTTT | CASSQVEYGGLDTQYF | NA | TRBJ2-3 | TRBV4-1 | 16 | NA